Given below is one TCR beta chain in context. What it binds is unknown. The CDR3 contains 15 residues. Germline CDR1 reads SGHTA; CDR2 reads FQGTGA. Losses at the gene ends were 4 bases for V and 0 bases for J; bases not matched to a gene: 3. The data derive from a study of identical twins. Points from the study as a whole: Zero-insertion analyses could be partly confounded by invariant MAIT and iNKT cells. With abundant cord blood beta clonotypes, insertions were fewer; memory repertoires showed no such pattern.

Template switching supplied a universal primer site; unique molecular identifiers were carried on the cDNA. TCRdb analysed the 5' RACE reads with MiXCR anew, one entry per CDR3 protein. This sample has fewer than 500,000 distinct CDR3 sequences; approximately 14% occur once, and the top ten carry approximately 1%. These same data were also listed under a study on yellow fever vaccine responses in identical twins.

Sequencing was performed on CD4+ T cells sorted from blood. The genes are TRBV7-3 and TRBJ2-1; 7 positions agree with TRBD1. This TCR derives from a woman aged 18-35 years in good health. The DNA of the CDR3 is TGTGCCAGCAGCTCACAGGGGAGCTCCTACAATGAGCAGTTCTTC. It codes for CASSSQGSSYNEQFF.